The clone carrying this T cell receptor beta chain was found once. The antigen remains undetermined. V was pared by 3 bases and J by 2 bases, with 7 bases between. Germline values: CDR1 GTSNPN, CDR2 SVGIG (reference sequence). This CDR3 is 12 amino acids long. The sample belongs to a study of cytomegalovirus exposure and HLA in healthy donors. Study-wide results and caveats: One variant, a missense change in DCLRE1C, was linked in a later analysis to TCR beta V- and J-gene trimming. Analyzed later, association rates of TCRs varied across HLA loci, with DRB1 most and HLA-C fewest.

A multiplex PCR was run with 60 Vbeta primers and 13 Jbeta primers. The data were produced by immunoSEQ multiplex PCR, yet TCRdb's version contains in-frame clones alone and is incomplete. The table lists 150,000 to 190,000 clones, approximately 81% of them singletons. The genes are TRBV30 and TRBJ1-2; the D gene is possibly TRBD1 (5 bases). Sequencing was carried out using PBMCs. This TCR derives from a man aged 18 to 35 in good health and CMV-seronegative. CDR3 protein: CAWSRVNYGYTF. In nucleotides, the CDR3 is TGTGCCTGGAGCAGGGTAAACTATGGCTACACCTTC.